This T cell receptor beta chain was identified during a study of blood T cell repertoires in COVID-19. Study information: Spain, Italy and the United States supplied samples that represented acute and convalescent COVID-19. T cells, B-cell-depleted T cells, or PBMCs supplied cDNA or gDNA.

This CDR3 is built from 15 residues. After removal of 0 bases from V and 8 bases from J, the junction contained 9 bases not matched to a gene. The germline gives CDR1 SGHDN, CDR2 FVKESK. In the study's own analysis: Reference gene primers were amplified, and this amplification served to estimate nucleated cell counts. TCRdb's table, derived via immunoSEQ multiplex PCR, lists solely in-frame clones and lacks some. Clonal size and the V and J genes are those of that table, whereas D and trimming came from the DNA. In the table there are approximately 290,000 clones, 85% to 90% of which are singletons. Sequenced: peripheral blood. This receptor was identified in a man aged 25 to 40 with acute or convalescent COVID-19. The chain combines TRBV14 with TRBJ1-2; the match to TRBD1 covers 7 bases. CDR3 in amino acids: CASSQDLRGPGGYTF. The CDR3, as DNA: TGTGCCAGCAGCCAAGATCTTAGGGGGCCTGGGGGCTACACCTTC.